These T cell receptor beta chains were read from a single sample in a study of T cell repertoires in cytomegalovirus infection. TCRdb recomputed calls from the reads with MiXCR, one row per CDR3 protein. The sample has around 130,000 distinct CDR3 sequences, more than 20% seen once. No antigen is known for these receptors. The source material was PBMCs, sequenced either directly or after in vitro stimulation (not recorded which). These TCRs come from a human donor in good health (CMV status not recorded). Some clones in this sample may be carry-over from other donors' samples. The CDR3 runs from the conserved cysteine through the conserved F or W. The D gene is left open where the match is weak. Size tells how often a clone was seen (once, few, many) or the class of an expanded clone, and some rows leave it out.

v_gene,abundance,d_gene,j_gene,CDR3aa,CDR3nt
TRBV19,-,-,TRBJ2-7,CASSSQATYEQYF,TGTGCCAGTAGTTCTCAGGCGACCTACGAGCAGTACTTC
TRBV7-2,few,TRBD2,TRBJ2-7,CASSPRTSGFYEQYF,TGTGCCAGCAGCCCCCGGACTAGCGGGTTCTACGAGCAGTACTTC
TRBV5-3,-,-,TRBJ2-5,CASSLYQEVETQYF,TGTGCCAGCAGCTTGTACCAGGAGGTAGAGACCCAGTACTTC
TRBV12-3/TRBV12-4,-,-,TRBJ1-4,CASSFQGTGEKLFF,TGTGCCAGCAGTTTTCAGGGTACGGGAGAAAAACTGTTTTTT
TRBV7-2,few,TRBD1,TRBJ2-1,CASSVRSGGADLKFF,TGTGCCAGCAGCGTCCGTTCAGGGGGCGCGGATCTGAAGTTCTTC
TRBV7-2,many,-,TRBJ1-6,CASSSQQGRGSPLHF,TGTGCCAGCAGCTCCCAACAGGGTCGAGGATCACCCCTCCACTTT
TRBV7-9,-,-,TRBJ1-2,CASSFARETSYGYTF,TGTGCCAGCAGCTTTGCGAGGGAAACGAGCTATGGCTACACCTTC
TRBV6-2/TRBV6-3,-,-,TRBJ2-2,CASSTPEEPTGELFF,TGTGCCAGCAGTACCCCCGAAGAACCAACCGGGGAGCTGTTTTTT
TRBV4-1,many,-,TRBJ2-7,CASSQVGVYEQYF,TGCGCCAGCAGCCAAGTGGGTGTTTACGAGCAGTACTTC
TRBV7-2,many,TRBD2,TRBJ2-4,CASSPREGSAKNIQYF,TGTGCCAGCAGCCCCCGGGAGGGTTCAGCCAAAAACATTCAGTACTTC
TRBV20-1,-,-,TRBJ2-1,CSARTKLIADSYNEQFF,TGCAGTGCTAGAACTAAATTGATAGCGGACTCCTACAATGAGCAGTTCTTC
TRBV19,few,-,TRBJ2-4,CASSILVQGTKKVIQYF,TGTGCCAGTAGTATCTTGGTGCAGGGGACGAAAAAAGTCATTCAGTACTTT
TRBV6-5,few,-,TRBJ2-4,CASSYSGTKNIQYF,TGTGCCAGCAGTTACTCGGGGACGAAAAACATTCAGTACTTC
TRBV30,many,-,TRBJ2-4,CAWSVMVGRDIQYF,TGTGCCTGGAGTGTAATGGTGGGGCGAGACATTCAGTACTTC
TRBV10-3,-,-,TRBJ1-6,CAISEGSARGNSPLHF,TGTGCCATCAGTGAGGGGTCTGCGAGGGGTAATTCACCCCTCCACTTT
TRBV7-2,-,TRBD2,TRBJ2-2,CASSARTSHTGELFF,TGTGCCAGCAGCGCCCGGACTAGCCACACCGGGGAGCTGTTTTTT
TRBV19,-,-,TRBJ1-5,CASSIVGRGQPQHF,TGTGCCAGTAGTATTGTGGGCAGAGGTCAGCCCCAGCATTTT
TRBV27,-,TRBD1,TRBJ2-1,CASSLQGATGEQFF,TGTGCCAGCAGTTTACAGGGGGCGACGGGTGAGCAGTTCTTC
TRBV29-1,-,TRBD2,TRBJ2-3,CSVAPGLGIDTQYF,TGCAGCGTGGCTCCGGGACTAGGGATAGATACGCAGTATTTT
TRBV30,few,-,TRBJ2-3,CAWSTGAAGRTQYF,TGTGCCTGGAGCACAGGCGCCGCAGGCCGTACGCAGTATTTT
TRBV7-3,-,TRBD2,TRBJ2-3,CASSRSGRASTSTDTQYF,TGTGCCAGCAGTCGGTCCGGGAGGGCCTCAACGAGCACAGATACGCAGTATTTT
TRBV6-2/TRBV6-3,few,-,TRBJ2-5,CASSYAGQGETQYF,TGTGCCAGCAGTTACGCGGGTCAGGGGGAGACCCAGTACTTC
TRBV20-1,-,-,TRBJ1-2,CSATSTANYGYTF,TGCAGTGCTACCTCAACAGCTAACTATGGCTACACCTTC
TRBV28,many,-,TRBJ2-5,CASSLGSLETQYF,TGTGCCAGCAGTTTGGGAAGCTTGGAGACCCAGTACTTC
TRBV28,-,-,TRBJ1-2,CASSLLGVGGYGYTF,TGTGCCAGCAGCCTACTTGGGGTGGGAGGTTATGGCTACACCTTC
TRBV6-5,-,TRBD1,TRBJ1-2,CASKSQGFAGYTF,TGTGCCAGCAAATCACAGGGGTTTGCTGGCTACACCTTC
TRBV7-2,-,-,TRBJ2-5,CASSSSRETQYF,TGTGCCAGCAGCTCCTCGCGAGAGACCCAGTACTTC
TRBV18,many,TRBD1,TRBJ1-2,CASSPKQGGTGYTF,TGTGCCAGCTCCCCGAAACAGGGGGGGACTGGCTACACCTTC
TRBV7-2,many,-,TRBJ1-1,CASSDGTVNTEAFF,TGTGCCAGCAGCGACGGGACGGTGAACACTGAAGCTTTCTTT
TRBV19,-,-,TRBJ2-2,CASSIAVSSNTGELFF,TGTGCCAGTAGTATTGCGGTTTCTTCCAACACCGGGGAGCTGTTTTTT
TRBV12-3/TRBV12-4,-,-,TRBJ2-1,CASSFRGVNEQFF,TGTGCCAGCAGTTTTAGGGGGGTCAATGAGCAGTTCTTC
TRBV5-8,few,-,TRBJ2-5,CASSLEGQGRETQYF,TGTGCCAGCAGCTTGGAGGGCCAGGGACGAGAGACCCAGTACTTC
TRBV11-3,few,-,TRBJ2-1,CASSLEDGSYEQFF,TGTGCCAGCAGCTTAGAGGACGGGAGCTATGAGCAGTTCTTC
TRBV20-1,few,TRBD2,TRBJ2-1,CSAPGREGREQFF,TGCAGTGCCCCGGGGCGGGAGGGGCGGGAGCAGTTCTTC
TRBV9,few,-,TRBJ1-1,CASSPGGPQNTEAFF,TGTGCCAGCAGCCCAGGAGGCCCCCAGAACACTGAAGCTTTCTTT
TRBV4-3,-,-,TRBJ1-5,CASSQSETGTDNQPQHF,TGCGCCAGCAGCCAATCAGAGACAGGAACTGACAATCAGCCCCAGCATTTT
TRBV12-3/TRBV12-4,many,TRBD1,TRBJ2-7,CASSSGQGAYEQYF,TGTGCCAGCAGTTCTGGGCAGGGGGCTTACGAGCAGTACTTC